Reported below is one T cell receptor (beta chain). Using immunoSEQ multiplex PCR, the repertoire was profiled, and TCRdb retains in-frame clones only, with some absent. The sample contains just over 150,000 clones, 85% to 90% of which appear only once. This sample is part of a study of blood T cell repertoires in COVID-19. From germline, CDR1 is SEHNR and CDR2 FQNEAQ (reference sequence). J was trimmed by 3 bases and V by 1 base; bases with no gene match: 6. The CDR3 has 15 residues. The source material was PBMCs or T cells enriched from blood (not recorded which). This sequence originates from a woman in her forties or fifties who had recovered from COVID-19. The rearrangement joins TRBV7-9 to TRBJ2-7; the match to TRBD1 covers 7 bases. The CDR3 DNA reads TGTGCCAGCAGCTTAGGCGGACAGGATTACTACGAGCAGTACTTC. It specifies CASSLGGQDYYEQYF.